The 13 T cell receptor beta chains reported below all come from one sample, sequenced in a study of control samples from healthy donors and cancer patients. The method was immunoSEQ multiplex PCR; TCRdb's version includes in-frame clones alone and lacks a portion of them. The table lists 50,000 to 75,000 clones, 85% of them singletons. Sequencing used blood. The receptors originated from a man aged 35 to 55 in good health.

The CDR3 nucleotides read TGTGCCAGCAGCTTAGATCGGAGTGTAGCCAAAAACATTCAGTACTTC. Protein: CASSLDRSVAKNIQYF. The chain couples TRBV11-2 to TRBJ2-4; D unclear. With 0 bases removed from V and 0 bases from J, the gap between germline ends came to 9 bases. The CDR3 loop spans 16 amino acids. From germline, CDR1 is SGHAT and CDR2 FQNNGV.

This clone came up once. The chain combines TRBV5-6 with TRBJ2-1; no firm D call. V lost 2 bases, J lost 6 bases, and 15 bases lay in between. The germline gives CDR1 SGHDT, CDR2 YYEEEE. The CDR3 is 15 residues long. The CDR3 DNA sequence: TGTGCCAGCAGCTTCGTAGGTCGGACCATCAATGAGCAGTTCTTC. Translating gives CASSFVGRTINEQFF.

CDR3 sequence (DNA): TGTGCCAGCAGCCCCGGACAGACCACTGAAGCTTTCTTT. This sequence encodes CASSPGQTTEAFF. The chain uses TRBV6-5 and TRBJ1-1, with D possibly matching TRBD1 (6 bases). The CDR3 is 13 residues long. Trimming shortened V by 6 bases and J by 4 bases, and 12 bases separated the two germline ends. CDR1 MNHEY and CDR2 SVGAGI come from the germline V gene.

The count of this clone is one. The chain is built from TRBV6-5 and TRBJ1-5; 9 nucleotides match TRBD1. The trim removed 6 bases at V and 5 bases at J, leaving 2 bases unmatched. This CDR3 comprises 13 residues. Germline CDR1 reads MNHEY; CDR2 reads SVGAGI. CDR3 amino acids: CASSRDRDQPQHF. The CDR3 DNA reads TGTGCCAGCAGCCGGGACAGGGATCAGCCCCAGCATTTT.

DNA for the CDR3: TGTGCCAGCTCACCGCAGGGCGGCGGTCAGCCCCAGCATTTT. Translation: CASSPQGGGQPQHF. The chain has TRBV18 and TRBJ1-5; TRBD1 is a possible D gene (5 bases). This CDR3 is built from 14 residues. V lost 3 bases and J lost 6, with 12 bases in between. The germline CDR1 and CDR2 sequences are KGHSH and LQKENI.

This clone was found once. The chain employs TRBV28 and TRBJ1-6; TRBD1 matches at 8 bases. The V segment lost 3 bases and the J segment 8 bases; nucleotides outside the gene matches: 3. CDR3 length: 14 residues. Per the germline V gene, CDR1 is MDHEN and CDR2 is SYDVKM. The CDR3 region is CASSFSGGYSPLHF. In nucleotides, the CDR3 is TGTGCCAGCAGTTTCTCAGGGGGCTATTCACCCCTCCACTTT.

This chain uses TRBV11-1 with TRBJ2-1, with D possibly matching TRBD2 (7 bases). This CDR3 comprises 15 residues. The ends were cut back, 5 bases at V and 4 bases at J, with 15 bases in the middle. From germline, CDR1 is SGHAT and CDR2 FQDESV (reference sequence). The CDR3 DNA sequence: TGTGCCAGCAGCCTACTGGGGGGGCCGTACAATGAGCAGTTCTTC. Its translation: CASSLLGGPYNEQFF.

The CDR3 spells CASSLTGGYQETQYF. For the CDR3, the DNA is TGTGCCAGCAGCTTAACGGGGGGGTACCAAGAGACCCAGTACTTC. The chain carries TRBV11-3 and TRBJ2-5, with 8 bases identical to TRBD2. The CDR3 sequence is 15 residues long. The V gene end was trimmed by 2 bases and the J gene end by 0 bases; junction bases not matched to a gene: 2. Germline CDR1 SGHNT, CDR2 YENEEA.

The gene calls are TRBV24-1 and TRBJ2-3, with TRBD2 identical over 14 bases. CDR3 length: 20 residues. Germline CDR1 KGHDR, CDR2 SFDVKD. The J segment lost 4 bases and the V segment lost 4 bases, leaving 15 bases of the junction unmatched. The CDR3 here is CATSDFPRLAGGPDADTQYF. The DNA of the CDR3 is TGTGCCACCAGTGACTTTCCTCGACTAGCGGGAGGGCCTGACGCAGATACGCAGTATTTT.

The chain couples TRBV7-3 to TRBJ1-1; D is perhaps TRBD1 (5 bases). CDR3 size: 13 residues. The germline V and J ends were trimmed by 3 bases and 5 bases, with 10 bases remaining between them. Germline V CDR1 and CDR2: SGHTA, FQGTGA. The CDR3 loop is CASSLRRGTEAFF. The CDR3, as DNA: TGTGCCAGCAGCTTGAGGAGGGGAACTGAAGCTTTCTTT.

This clone was seen a single time. The chain carries TRBV19 and TRBJ1-2; the D is unclear. The CDR3 covers 12 residues. The germline V and J ends were trimmed by 2 bases and 7 bases, with 8 bases remaining between them. Per germline, CDR1 LNHDA and CDR2 SQIVND (reference sequence). CDR3: CASSIIGGGYTF. CDR3 DNA: TGTGCCAGTAGTATAATCGGCGGTGGCTACACCTTC. Together with reference TRBV19 and TRBJ1-2, the CDR3 gives the full variable domain: DGGITQSPKYLFRKEGQNVTLSCEQNLNHDAMYWYRQDPGQGLRLIYYSQIVNDFQKGDIAEGYSVSREKKESFPLTVTSAQKNPTAFYLCASSIIGGGYTFGSGTRLTVV.

This chain uses TRBV5-1 with TRBJ2-2; D is undetermined. V was clipped by 0 bases and J by 7 bases, with 13 bases between them. CDR1 is SGHRS, CDR2 YFSETQ, per germline. The CDR3 runs 15 residues. CDR3 in amino acids: CASSLAESLSGELFF. Written as DNA, the CDR3 is TGCGCCAGCAGCTTGGCCGAGTCACTGAGCGGGGAGCTGTTTTTT.

This clone was detected a few times. This sequence joins TRBV7-9 and TRBJ1-6; 8 bases line up with TRBD1. V lost 3 bases, J lost 3 bases, and 1 base stayed unmatched. The CDR3 totals 15 residues. CDR1 and CDR2 (germline): SEHNR, FQNEAQ (reference sequence). CDR3 nucleotide sequence: TGTGCCAGCAGCTTCGGGACAGGCTATAATTCACCCCTCCACTTT. Protein sequence: CASSFGTGYNSPLHF.